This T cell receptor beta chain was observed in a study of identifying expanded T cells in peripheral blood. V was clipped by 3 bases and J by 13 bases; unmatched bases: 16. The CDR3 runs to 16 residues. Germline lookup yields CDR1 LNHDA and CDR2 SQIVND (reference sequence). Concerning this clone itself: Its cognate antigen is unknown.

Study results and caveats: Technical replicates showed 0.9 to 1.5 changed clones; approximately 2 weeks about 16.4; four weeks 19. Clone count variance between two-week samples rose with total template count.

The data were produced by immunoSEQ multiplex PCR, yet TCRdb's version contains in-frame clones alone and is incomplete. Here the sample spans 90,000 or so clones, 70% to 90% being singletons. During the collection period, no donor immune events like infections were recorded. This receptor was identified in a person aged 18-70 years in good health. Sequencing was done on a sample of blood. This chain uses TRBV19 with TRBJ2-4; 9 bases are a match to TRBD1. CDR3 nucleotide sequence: TGTGCCAGTAGTATTTCCTTAGGTAGTTCGGGGACAGGGCAGTACTTC. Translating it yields CASSISLGSSGTGQYF.